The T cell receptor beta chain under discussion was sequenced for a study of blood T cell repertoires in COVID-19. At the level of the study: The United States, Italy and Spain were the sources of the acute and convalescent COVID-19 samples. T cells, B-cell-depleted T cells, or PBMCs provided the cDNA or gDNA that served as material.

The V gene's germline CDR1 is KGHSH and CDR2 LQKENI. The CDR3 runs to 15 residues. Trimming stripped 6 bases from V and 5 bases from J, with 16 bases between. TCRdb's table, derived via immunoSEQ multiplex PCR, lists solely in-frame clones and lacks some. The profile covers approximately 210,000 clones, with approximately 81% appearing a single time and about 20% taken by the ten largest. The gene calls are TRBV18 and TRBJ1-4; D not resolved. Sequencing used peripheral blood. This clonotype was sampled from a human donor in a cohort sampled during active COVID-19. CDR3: CASSPYGQKNEKLFF. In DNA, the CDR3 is TGTGCCAGCTCGCCCTATGGGCAGAAAAATGAAAAACTGTTTTTT.